This entry is about one T cell receptor (beta chain). No cognate antigen has been identified for it. No much larger clone exists at a distance of one base, and base qualities are not known. Participants in the prospective study were enrolled through a virtual design, were aged roughly 18 to 100 years, and lived in roughly 24 United States geographic areas. In the prospective study, participants were assigned to cohorts based on the clinical history participants reported in a screening survey and a study questionnaire. Recovered participants in ImmuneRACE Cohort 3 were defined by two consecutive negative NP/OP PCR tests, clearance by a healthcare professional, or resolution of symptoms. Each participant in the prospective study had whole blood, serum and a nasopharyngeal or oropharyngeal swab collected by mobile phlebotomists. Additional blood draws and questionnaires over a 2-month period could optionally be provided by prospective study participants. Prospective study blood samples were shipped either frozen or at room temperature before DNA extraction.

This sample is drawn from a study of blood T cell repertoires in COVID-19 (dated by TCRdb to about 2020). The study in broad terms: The collaborator samples originated in the United States, Italy and Spain and spanned the acute and convalescent phases of COVID-19. Samples were obtained from the ongoing ImmuneRACE study (first 160 participants) and from over 1,000 subjects provided by 6 global collaborators. Sample metadata almost always included a de-identified subject ID, COVID-19 status, age in years and sex. The repertoires were released in a freely available public database meant as a resource for research on the immune response to SARS-CoV-2. Deeply sampled blood TCRbeta repertoires from subjects exposed to, actively infected with, or recovered from COVID-19 were included in the dataset. The prospective study material was composed of cDNA or gDNA derived from T cells, B-cell-depleted T cells, or PBMCs. Where HLA class I and class II types were available, the types were taken from metadata supplied by the sample provider, not from assay-based typing. The paper as a whole reports these results and caveats: Clinical and demographic metadata were provided uncurated, with the amount varying by source and participant.

The immunoSEQ Assay, a bias-controlled multiplex PCR, was used to amplify TCRbeta CDR3 regions from genomic DNA. Per the source publication's procedure: Nucleated cell counts per sample were estimated from amplification of reference gene primers within the assay. To quantify the absolute abundance of each unique TCRbeta CDR3 rearrangement, sequence reads were collapsed and filtered. For each sample, productive Simpson clonality was calculated by taking the square root of Simpson's diversity index across productive rearrangements. The source is immuneACCESS, and TCRdb retained only in-frame sequences with V and J called. Part of the clones is not carried over; for the studies checked, unresolved V genes explain less than half of this, and the remainder is unexplained. V and J calls plus clone size are reproduced from that table; the DNA served to infer D and trimming. Within this sample are 200,000 to 250,000 clones, with roughly nine tenths of them counted one time only. The ten largest clones add up to roughly 10% of the sample.

The receptor was derived from a man younger than 45 who had recovered from COVID-19. The sequenced material came from PBMCs or T cells enriched from blood (not recorded which).

The DNA reads as follows: TGTGCCAGCAGCCAAGTACTACTGACTAGCGGGAGAAATGAGCAGTTCTTC. Translation gives CASSQVLLTSGRNEQFF. In this chain, TRBV4-2 is recombined with TRBJ2-1; TRBD2 agrees with 12 junctional bases. V and J are trimmed by 1 base and 7 bases, and the gene matches miss 8 bases of the junction. From its cysteine to its phenylalanine, the CDR3 spans 17 amino acids. Just the 51-base CDR3 DNA is kept, in frame starting at base 1. CDR1 and CDR2 are read off the germline V gene as LGHNA and YNFKEQ.